The 8 T cell receptor beta chains below were found in one sample sequenced in a study of regulatory and conventional T cells in RAG deficiency. Data came from immunoSEQ multiplex PCR; TCRdb stores just in-frame clones and leaves some out. The profile shows roughly 29,000 clones, approximately 90% of them singletons. The sorted regulatory T cells were CD4+, CD25-high and CD127-low, with genomic DNA sequenced. These data were also reused for a study on regulatory T cells. From that second work: Amplification used 52 TRBV primers and 13 TRBJ primers.

The sequencing input was Tregs sorted from blood. These receptors were taken from a human donor in good health.

This chain uses TRBV2 with TRBJ2-5; tentative D call: TRBD2 (6 bases). V was clipped by 8 bases and J by 5 bases, with 27 bases between them. The CDR3 has 17 amino acids. Germline V gene lookup returns CDR1 SNHLY and CDR2 FYNNEI. CDR3 nucleotide sequence: TGTGCCAGCCAGGACTACCGGGGACGGACTTTAGGGGAGACCCAGTACTTC. Its translation: CASQDYRGRTLGETQYF.

This clone occurred once. This rearrangement joins TRBV30 to TRBJ2-1; D unclear. Germline V lookup: CDR1 GTSNPN, CDR2 SVGIG (reference sequence). CDR3 size: 14 residues. V was cut by 6 bases and J by 1 base, with 13 bases left in between. In DNA form, the CDR3 reads TGTGCCTGCCCGGGCCCTACGTCCTACAATGAGCAGTTCTTC. Residues: CACPGPTSYNEQFF.

The genes are TRBV4-1 and TRBJ2-7, with TRBD2 as a possible D gene (5 bases). Germline assignment: CDR1 MGHRA and CDR2 YSYEKL. This CDR3 spans 14 amino acids. With 5 bases removed from V and 3 bases from J, the gap between germline ends came to 14 bases. The CDR3 DNA sequence: TGCGCCAGCAGCACCCGGGAAGCCAGCTACGAGCAGTACTTC. Its protein product is CASSTREASYEQYF.

The chain carries TRBV5-6 and TRBJ2-6; D uncertain. The V gene lost 6 bases and the J gene lost 4 bases, with 8 bases spanning the gap. Germline V lookup: CDR1 SGHDT, CDR2 YYEEEE. The CDR3 is 13 amino acids. Here the CDR3 reads CASKGQGANVLTF. DNA for the CDR3: TGTGCCAGCAAAGGGCAAGGGGCCAACGTCCTGACTTTC. The variable domain in full, with the rest retrieved from reference TRBV5-6 and TRBJ2-6, is DAGVTQSPTHLIKTRGQQVTLRCSPKSGHDTVSWYQQALGQGPQFIFQYYEEEERQRGNFPDRFSGHQFPNYSSELNVNALLLGDSALYLCASKGQGANVLTFGAGSRLTVL.

The chain combines TRBV9 with TRBJ2-2; 10 positions match TRBD2. V trimming: 1 base; J trimming: 5 bases; junction bases outside the gene matches: 5. CDR3 length equals 16 residues. Germline V gene sequence: CDR1 SGDLS, CDR2 YYNGEE. The CDR3 sequence: CASSVRTSGETGELFF. The CDR3 region has the DNA TGTGCCAGCAGCGTAAGAACTAGCGGGGAGACCGGGGAGCTGTTTTTT.

The J gene is TRBJ2-2, the V gene TRBV12-5; possibly TRBD1 for D (5 bases). Germline lookup yields CDR1 LGHNT and CDR2 FRNRAP. This CDR3 is 15 amino acids long. Trimming left V 6 bases short and J 1 base short, with 12 bases between. The chain's CDR3 is CASGFTTGNTGELFF. In nucleotides, the CDR3 is TGTGCTAGTGGCTTTACAACAGGGAACACCGGGGAGCTGTTTTTT.

This chain connects TRBV6-6 to TRBJ1-5; D is unclear. The CDR3 spans 13 residues. Germline V gives CDR1 MNHNY, CDR2 SVGAGI (reference sequence). Trimming stripped 6 bases from V and 2 bases from J, with 8 bases between. The CDR3 spells CASRNEGNQPQHF. CDR3 bases: TGTGCCAGCAGGAATGAAGGCAATCAGCCCCAGCATTTT.

CDR3: CASSKGSLYEQYF. In DNA form, the CDR3 reads TGTGCCTCCTCAAAGGGCAGCCTTTACGAGCAGTACTTC. J is TRBJ2-7 and V is TRBV19; D remains unclear. Trimming pared 11 bases from V and 4 bases from J, leaving 18 bases between. Germline CDR1 reads LNHDA; CDR2 reads SQIVND (reference sequence). This CDR3 is 13 amino acids long.